The source of this TCR beta chain is a study of blood T cell repertoires in COVID-19. At the level of the study: The study drew acute and convalescent COVID-19 samples from the United States, Italy and Spain. The analysed material was cDNA or gDNA that came from T cells, B-cell-depleted T cells, or PBMCs.

This CDR3 spans 17 amino acids. Authors' methods: Estimation of nucleated cell counts was performed using reference gene primer amplification. Profiling relied on immunoSEQ multiplex PCR, and the TCRdb table lists in-frame clones only, not all of them. From that table come the V and J calls and clone size; the DNA was used to work out D and trimming. The sample contains around 100,000 clones, approximately 89% of which appear only once. The sample consisted of peripheral blood. The chain combines TRBV21-1 with TRBJ1-1; the table gives TRBD1 as D, unverified against the DNA. TRBV21-1 is a listed pseudogene. This TCR came from a man in his fifties or sixties with active COVID-19. CDR3 in DNA: TGTGCCAGCAGCAACCCGCCGGACAGGGGATCCAACACTGAAGCTTTCTTT. Its translation is CASSNPPDRGSNTEAFF.